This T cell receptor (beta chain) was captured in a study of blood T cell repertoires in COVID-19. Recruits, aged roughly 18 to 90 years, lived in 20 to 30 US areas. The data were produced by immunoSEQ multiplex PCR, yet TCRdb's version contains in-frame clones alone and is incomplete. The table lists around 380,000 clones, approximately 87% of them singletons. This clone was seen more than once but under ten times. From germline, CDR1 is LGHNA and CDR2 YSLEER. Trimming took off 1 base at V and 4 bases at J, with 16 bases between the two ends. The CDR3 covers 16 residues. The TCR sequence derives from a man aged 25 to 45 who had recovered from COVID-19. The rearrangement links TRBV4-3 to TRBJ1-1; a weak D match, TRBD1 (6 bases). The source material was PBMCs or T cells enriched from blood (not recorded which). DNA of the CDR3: TGCGCCAGCAGCCAAGCCTCCGGGGGGCTGGGCACTGAAGCTTTCTTT. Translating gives CASSQASGGLGTEAFF.